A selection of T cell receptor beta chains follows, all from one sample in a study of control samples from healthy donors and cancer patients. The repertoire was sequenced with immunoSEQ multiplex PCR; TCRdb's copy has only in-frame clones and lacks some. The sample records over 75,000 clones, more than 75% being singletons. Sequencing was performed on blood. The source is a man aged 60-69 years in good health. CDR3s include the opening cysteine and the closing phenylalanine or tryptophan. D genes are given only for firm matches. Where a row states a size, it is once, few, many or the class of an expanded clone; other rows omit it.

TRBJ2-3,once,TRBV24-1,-,CATSDLADGLEDTQYF,TGTGCCACCAGTGATCTAGCAGACGGGTTAGAAGATACGCAGTATTTT
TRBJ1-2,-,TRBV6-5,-,CASSTGLTGYTF,TGTGCCAGCAGTACAGGTTTAACTGGCTACACCTTC
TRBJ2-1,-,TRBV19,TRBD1,CASSITLRTGKYNEQFF,TGTGCCAGTAGTATCACGCTGAGGACAGGAAAATACAATGAGCAGTTCTTC
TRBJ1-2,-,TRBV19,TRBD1,CASSPDRGLYGYTF,TGTGCCAGTAGTCCCGACAGGGGGTTGTATGGCTACACCTTC
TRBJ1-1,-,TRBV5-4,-,CASSLGLAGVHTEAFF,TGTGCCAGCAGCTTGGGTCTGGCGGGAGTACACACTGAAGCTTTCTTT
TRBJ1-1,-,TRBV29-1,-,CSVVREGREAFF,TGCAGCGTTGTAAGGGAGGGCAGAGAAGCTTTCTTT
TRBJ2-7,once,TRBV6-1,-,CASSEVGRGLYEQYF,TGTGCCAGCAGTGAAGTGGGCCGCGGCCTATACGAGCAGTACTTC
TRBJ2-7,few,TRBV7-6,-,CASSAQGGGEQYF,TGTGCCAGCAGCGCACAGGGGGGGGGCGAGCAGTACTTC
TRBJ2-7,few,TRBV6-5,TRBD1,CASSYAPGQGILEQYF,TGTGCCAGCAGTTATGCCCCGGGACAGGGGATTTTGGAGCAGTACTTC
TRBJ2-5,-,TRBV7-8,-,CASSPSEGQETQYF,TGTGCCAGCAGCCCGTCCGAGGGGCAAGAGACTCAGTACTTC
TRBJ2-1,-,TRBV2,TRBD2,CASSGGLAGVSEQFF,TGTGCCAGCAGTGGAGGACTAGCGGGAGTTTCTGAGCAGTTCTTC
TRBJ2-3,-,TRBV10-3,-,CAISEGRDTQYF,TGTGCCATCAGTGAAGGTAGAGATACGCAGTATTTT
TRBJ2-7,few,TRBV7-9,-,CASSLVYEQYF,TGTGCCAGCAGCTTAGTTTACGAGCAGTACTTC
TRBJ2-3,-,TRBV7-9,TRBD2,CASSLARVAGVTDTQYF,TGTGCCAGCAGCTTAGCGCGGGTAGCGGGAGTGACAGATACGCAGTATTTT
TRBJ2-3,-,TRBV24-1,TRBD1,CATSADRGTDTQYF,TGTGCCACCAGTGCAGACAGGGGAACAGATACGCAGTATTTT
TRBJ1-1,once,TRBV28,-,CASSLSEGEAFF,TGTGCCAGCAGTTTATCCGAGGGTGAAGCTTTCTTT
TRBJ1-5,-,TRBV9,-,CASSVTDSDQPQHF,TGTGCCAGCAGCGTAACGGACAGCGATCAGCCCCAGCATTTT
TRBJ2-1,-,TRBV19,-,CASSRTGSSYNEQFF,TGTGCCAGTAGTAGAACAGGGAGCTCCTACAATGAGCAGTTCTTC
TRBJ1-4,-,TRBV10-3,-,CAISDSRQGEKLFF,TGTGCCATCAGTGATTCTCGGCAGGGGGAAAAACTGTTTTTT
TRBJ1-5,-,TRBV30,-,CAWSVRVDQPQHF,TGTGCCTGGAGTGTACGGGTGGATCAGCCCCAGCATTTT
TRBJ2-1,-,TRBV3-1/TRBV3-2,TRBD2,CASSQDLGREGYNEQFF,TGTGCCAGCAGCCAAGATCTAGGGCGGGAGGGCTACAATGAGCAGTTCTTC
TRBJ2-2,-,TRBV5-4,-,CASSTGGDTRNPGELFF,TGTGCCAGCAGCACTGGAGGGGACACCAGGAACCCCGGGGAGCTGTTTTTT
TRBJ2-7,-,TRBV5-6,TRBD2,CASSPGGGTSVSYEQYF,TGTGCCAGCAGCCCAGGGGGGGGGACTAGCGTCTCCTACGAGCAGTACTTC
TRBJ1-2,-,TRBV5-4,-,CASSDGHRYGYTF,TGTGCCAGCAGCGATGGACACCGCTATGGCTACACCTTC
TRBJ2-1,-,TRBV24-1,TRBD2,CATSDPVAGPANNEQFF,TGTGCCACCAGTGATCCCGTAGCGGGACCCGCTAACAATGAGCAGTTCTTC
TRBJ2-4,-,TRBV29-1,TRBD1,CSVGTDVQYF,TGCAGCGTGGGGACAGACGTTCAGTACTTC
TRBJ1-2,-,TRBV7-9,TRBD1,CASSLVGGQGVGYTF,TGTGCCAGCAGCTTAGTAGGGGGACAGGGAGTCGGCTACACCTTC
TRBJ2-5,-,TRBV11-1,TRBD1,CASSQTGVMLKTQYF,TGTGCCAGCAGCCAGACAGGGGTGATGTTAAAGACCCAGTACTTC
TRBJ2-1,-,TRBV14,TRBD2,CASSQSQSVGRGGPRSSYNEQFF,TGTGCCAGCAGCCAATCGCAATCGGTCGGGCGGGGGGGCCCCCGCAGCTCCTACAATGAGCAGTTCTTC
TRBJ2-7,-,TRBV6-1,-,CASSEAGKTEQYF,TGTGCCAGCAGTGAAGCGGGAAAGACCGAGCAGTACTTC
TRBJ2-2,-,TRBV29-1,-,CSVETGSGELFF,TGCAGCGTTGAAACGGGCAGCGGGGAGCTGTTTTTT
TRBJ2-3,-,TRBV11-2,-,CASSLGGRFSDTQYF,TGTGCCAGCAGCTTAGGAGGGCGTTTTTCAGATACGCAGTATTTT
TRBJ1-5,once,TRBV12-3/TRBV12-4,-,CASSLTRDQPQHF,TGTGCCAGCAGTTTAACACGGGATCAGCCCCAGCATTTT
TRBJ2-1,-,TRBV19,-,CASSMGGSSYNEQFF,TGTGCCAGTAGTATGGGCGGCAGCTCCTACAATGAGCAGTTCTTC
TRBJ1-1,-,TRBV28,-,CASSLSEGWSTEAFF,TGTGCCAGCAGTTTATCCGAGGGGTGGTCCACTGAAGCTTTCTTT
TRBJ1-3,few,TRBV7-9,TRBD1,CASSSKDRVGNTIYF,TGTGCCAGCAGCTCAAAGGACAGGGTTGGAAACACCATATATTTT
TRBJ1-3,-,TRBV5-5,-,CASSLERTGNTIYF,TGTGCCAGCAGCTTGGAAAGGACTGGAAACACCATATATTTT
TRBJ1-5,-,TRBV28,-,CASSRRGLSNQPQHF,TGTGCCAGCAGTCGCCGAGGGCTGAGCAATCAGCCCCAGCATTTT
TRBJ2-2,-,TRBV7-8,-,CASSRGVAGPNTGELFF,TGTGCCAGCAGCAGAGGCGTGGCGGGGCCGAACACCGGGGAGCTGTTTTTT
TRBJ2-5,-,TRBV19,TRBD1,CASSPRTGWIETQYF,TGTGCCAGTAGTCCCCGGACAGGATGGATCGAGACCCAGTACTTC
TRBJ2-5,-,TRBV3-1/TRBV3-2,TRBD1,CASSRQGALLETQYF,TGTGCCAGCAGCCGCCAGGGGGCGCTTTTAGAGACCCAGTACTTC
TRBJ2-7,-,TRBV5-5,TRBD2,CASSLGGSVDEQYF,TGTGCCAGCAGCTTGGGCGGGAGTGTCGACGAGCAGTACTTC
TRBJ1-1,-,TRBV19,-,CASTHGGSAFF,TGTGCCAGTACTCATGGGGGTAGCGCTTTCTTT
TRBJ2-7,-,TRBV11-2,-,CASSLGGSGARQYF,TGTGCCAGCAGCTTAGGGGGGTCGGGGGCCAGGCAGTACTTC
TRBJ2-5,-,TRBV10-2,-,CASSESPYSLGTQYF,TGCGCCAGCAGTGAGTCCCCATACTCACTAGGGACCCAGTACTTC
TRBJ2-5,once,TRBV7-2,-,CASSPGGPTGSQETQYF,TGTGCCAGCAGCCCAGGGGGGCCGACAGGGTCCCAAGAGACCCAGTACTTC
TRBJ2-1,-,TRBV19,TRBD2,CASSGGLAGGMYNEQFF,TGTGCCAGTAGTGGAGGACTAGCGGGAGGAATGTACAATGAGCAGTTCTTC
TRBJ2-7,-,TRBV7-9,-,CASSVAGGQGYF,TGTGCCAGCAGCGTCGCGGGGGGACAGGGGTACTTC
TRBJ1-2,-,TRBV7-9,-,CASSPWGEGYTF,TGTGCCAGCAGCCCCTGGGGTGAAGGCTACACCTTC
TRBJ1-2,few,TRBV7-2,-,CASRQGLNYGYTF,TGTGCCAGCAGACAGGGCCTTAACTATGGCTACACCTTC
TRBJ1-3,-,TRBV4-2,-,CASSQGGTGNTIYF,TGTGCCAGCAGCCAAGGGGGCACTGGAAACACCATATATTTT
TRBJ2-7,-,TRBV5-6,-,CASSPEGGTPTYEQYF,TGTGCCAGCAGCCCAGAGGGCGGGACTCCTACCTACGAGCAGTACTTC
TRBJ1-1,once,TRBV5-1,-,CASSWDKPRDTEAFF,TGCGCCAGCAGCTGGGACAAGCCCCGGGACACTGAAGCTTTCTTT